The T cell receptor beta chain described here comes from a study of blood T cell repertoires in COVID-19. Germline V gene lookup returns CDR1 LNHDA and CDR2 SQIVND (reference sequence). J was trimmed by 3 bases and V by 1 base; bases with no gene match: 6. This CDR3 is 16 amino acids long. Seattle cases were enrolled at active infection and followed longitudinally. As originally analysed: Reference gene primer amplification gave estimated nucleated cell counts. Assay used: immunoSEQ multiplex PCR; TCRdb lists only in-frame clones, some missing. The D gene and trimming were derived from the DNA, and the V and J assignments and clone size from that table. The table lists around 260,000 clones, around nine tenths of them singletons.

J is TRBJ2-1 and V is TRBV19, with 7 positions matching TRBD2. This sequence was found in a woman in her sixties or seventies with COVID-19, enrolled during active disease. What was sequenced was peripheral blood. This CDR3 is CASSIGAGASYNEQFF. The CDR3 DNA follows: TGTGCCAGTAGTATAGGGGCGGGAGCGAGCTACAATGAGCAGTTCTTC.